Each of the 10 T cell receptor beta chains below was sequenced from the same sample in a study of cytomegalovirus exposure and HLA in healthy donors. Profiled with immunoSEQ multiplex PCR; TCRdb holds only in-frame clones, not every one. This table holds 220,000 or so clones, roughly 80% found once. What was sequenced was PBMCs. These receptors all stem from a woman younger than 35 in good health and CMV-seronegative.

CDR3 in DNA: TGTGCCAGCAGCGAGAGTGGGCTCATGGGGGAGCTGTTTTTT. The encoded protein is CASSESGLMGELFF. J is TRBJ2-2 and V is TRBV9, with D uncertain. Per germline, CDR1 SGDLS and CDR2 YYNGEE. The CDR3 runs 14 residues. Between the trimmed V and J ends, which lost 3 bases and 8 bases, there was a span of 14 bases.

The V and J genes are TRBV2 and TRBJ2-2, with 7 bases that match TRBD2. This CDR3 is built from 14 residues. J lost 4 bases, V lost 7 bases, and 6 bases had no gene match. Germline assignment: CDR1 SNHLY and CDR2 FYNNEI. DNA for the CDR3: TGTGCCAGCAACCGCCCGGGGGGCACCGGGGAGCTGTTTTTT. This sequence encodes CASNRPGGTGELFF. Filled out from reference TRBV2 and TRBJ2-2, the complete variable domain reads EPEVTQTPSHQVTQMGQEVILRCVPISNHLYFYWYRQILGQKVEFLVSFYNNEISEKSEIFDDQFSVERPDGSNFTLKIRSTKLEDSAMYFCASNRPGGTGELFFGEGSRLTVL.

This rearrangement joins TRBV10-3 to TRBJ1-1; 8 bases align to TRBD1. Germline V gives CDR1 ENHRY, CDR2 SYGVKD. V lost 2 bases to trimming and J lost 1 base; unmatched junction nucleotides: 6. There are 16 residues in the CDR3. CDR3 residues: CAISEPTGGGNTEAFF. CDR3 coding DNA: TGTGCCATCAGTGAGCCTACAGGGGGAGGGAACACTGAAGCTTTCTTT.

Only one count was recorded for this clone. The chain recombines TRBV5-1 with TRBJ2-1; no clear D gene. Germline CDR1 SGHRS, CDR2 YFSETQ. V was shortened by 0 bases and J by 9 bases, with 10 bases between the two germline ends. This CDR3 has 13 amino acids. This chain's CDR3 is CASSLEDLTEQFF. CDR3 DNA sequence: TGCGCCAGCAGCTTGGAGGACCTGACTGAGCAGTTCTTC.

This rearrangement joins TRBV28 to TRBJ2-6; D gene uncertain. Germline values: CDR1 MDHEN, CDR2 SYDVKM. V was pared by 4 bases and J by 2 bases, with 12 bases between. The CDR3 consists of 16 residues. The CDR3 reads CASSSIGSPGANVLTF. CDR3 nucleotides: TGTGCCAGCAGTTCGATCGGTTCCCCTGGGGCCAACGTCCTGACTTTC.

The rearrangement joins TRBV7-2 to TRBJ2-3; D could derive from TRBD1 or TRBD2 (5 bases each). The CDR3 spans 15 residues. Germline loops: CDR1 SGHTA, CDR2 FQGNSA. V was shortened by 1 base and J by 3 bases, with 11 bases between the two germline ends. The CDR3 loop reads CASSLGGETTDTQYF. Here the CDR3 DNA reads TGTGCCAGCAGCTTAGGAGGGGAGACGACAGATACGCAGTATTTT.

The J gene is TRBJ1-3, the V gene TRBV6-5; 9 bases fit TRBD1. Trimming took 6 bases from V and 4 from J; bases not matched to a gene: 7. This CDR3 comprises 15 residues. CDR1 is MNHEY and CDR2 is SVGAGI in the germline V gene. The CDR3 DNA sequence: TGTGCCAGCAGCAGGGACAGGGCGCAAGGAAACACCATATATTTT. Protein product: CASSRDRAQGNTIYF.

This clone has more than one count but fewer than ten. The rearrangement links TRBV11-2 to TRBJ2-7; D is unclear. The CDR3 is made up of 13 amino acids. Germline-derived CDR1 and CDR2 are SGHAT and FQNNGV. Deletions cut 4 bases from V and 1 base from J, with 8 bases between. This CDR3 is CASSSPPSYEQYF. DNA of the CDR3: TGTGCCAGCAGCTCCCCTCCTTCCTACGAGCAGTACTTC. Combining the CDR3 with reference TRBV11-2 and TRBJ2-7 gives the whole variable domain EAGVAQSPRYKIIEKRQSVAFWCNPISGHATLYWYQQILGQGPKLLIQFQNNGVVDDSQLPKDRFSAERLKGVDSTLKIQPAKLEDSAVYLCASSSPPSYEQYFGPGTRLTVT.

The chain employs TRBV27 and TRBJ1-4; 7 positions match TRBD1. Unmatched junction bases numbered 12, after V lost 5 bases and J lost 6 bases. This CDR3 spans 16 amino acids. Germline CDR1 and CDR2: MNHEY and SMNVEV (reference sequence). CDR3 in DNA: TGTGCCAGCAGTCCCGACCGACAGGGTCTTTATGAAAAACTGTTTTTT. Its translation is CASSPDRQGLYEKLFF.

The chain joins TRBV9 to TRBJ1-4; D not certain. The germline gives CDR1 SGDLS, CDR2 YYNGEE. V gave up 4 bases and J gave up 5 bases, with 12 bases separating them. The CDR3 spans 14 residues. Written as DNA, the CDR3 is TGTGCCAGCAGCCCTCAGGACGGGAATGAAAAACTGTTTTTT. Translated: CASSPQDGNEKLFF.